Following are 23 T cell receptor beta chains from one sample sequenced in a study of graft-versus-host responses after intestinal transplantation. Sequencing was performed with immunoSEQ multiplex PCR; in TCRdb, only in-frame clones are kept and a portion is missing. The sample lists approximately 63,000 clones; about 94% were seen once. What these receptors recognize is not known. This sample comprised unstimulated CD4+ T cells sorted from spleen or lymph node cells, obtained before transplant. The receptors shown here come from a human donor who was the organ donor for an intestinal transplant.

The rearrangement links TRBV6-6 to TRBJ1-2; maybe TRBD1 (6 bases). The germline V and J ends were trimmed by 2 bases and 4 bases, with 17 bases remaining between them. Germline CDR1 MNHNY, CDR2 SVGAGI (reference sequence). There are 16 residues in the CDR3. In DNA form, the CDR3 reads TGTGCCAGCAGTTACCCAAAATCCGGACAGTCCTATGGCTACACCTTC. This sequence encodes CASSYPKSGQSYGYTF.

The chain joins TRBV4-1 to TRBJ2-1; 7 bases line up with TRBD2. The junction had 6 bases not matched to a gene; V was cut back by 1 base and J by 3 bases. Germline CDR1 MGHRA, CDR2 YSYEKL. The CDR3 has 16 amino acids. The CDR3: CASSQGPRTSYNEQFF. As DNA, the CDR3 is TGCGCCAGCAGCCAAGGCCCCAGGACTAGCTACAATGAGCAGTTCTTC.

V gene TRBV4-1 combines with J gene TRBJ2-3; TRBD1 aligns across 7 bases. Trimming cost V 2 bases and J 4 bases; bases outside gene matches: 3. The CDR3 spans 14 residues. Germline CDR1 MGHRA, CDR2 YSYEKL. The CDR3, as DNA: TGCGCCAGCAGCCAAAGGACAGGCCCAGATACGCAGTATTTT. Protein: CASSQRTGPDTQYF.

CDR3 in DNA: TGTGCCAGCAGCTTATGGGCTCTCTCGGTCCCCAGTGGCTACACCTTC. It specifies CASSLWALSVPSGYTF. The V gene is TRBV7-9, the J gene TRBJ1-2; D is uncertain. V lost 2 bases, J lost 7 bases, and 20 bases lay in between. CDR1 SEHNR and CDR2 FQNEAQ come from the germline V gene (reference sequence). The CDR3 has 16 residues.

V gene TRBV7-6 combines with J gene TRBJ2-1; D not resolved. Looked up from germline, CDR1 is SGHVS and CDR2 is FNYEAQ. This CDR3 has 13 residues. Trimming removed 3 bases from V and 6 bases from J, with 9 bases in between. CDR3 bases: TGTGCCAGCAGCTTCTACGCCGCCAATGAGCAGTTCTTC. Amino acid sequence: CASSFYAANEQFF.

This chain uses TRBV7-2 with TRBJ2-7; D may match TRBD1 or TRBD2 (5 bases each). Germline assignment: CDR1 SGHTA and CDR2 FQGNSA. The CDR3 consists of 17 residues. V was cut by 1 base and J by 2 bases, with 18 bases left in between. CDR3 DNA: TGTGCCAGCAGCTTAGAGCGAGGGGCTTCGACCACCTACGAGCAGTACTTC. Amino acids: CASSLERGASTTYEQYF.

The J gene is TRBJ2-3, the V gene TRBV29-1; 9 nucleotides line up with TRBD1. This CDR3 has 14 residues. V shed 4 bases and J 1 base; nucleotides not matched to a gene: 3. Germline V gene lookup returns CDR1 SQVTM and CDR2 ANQGSEA. The CDR3 here is CSVARDRGTDTQYF. The CDR3 coding sequence is TGCAGCGTTGCGCGGGACAGGGGCACAGATACGCAGTATTTT.

J is TRBJ2-2 and V is TRBV15; 12 bases are a match to TRBD1. This CDR3 has 21 residues. J gave up 3 bases and V 1 base, and 15 bases lay outside the gene matches. CDR1 is LNHNV and CDR2 is YYDKDF in the germline V gene (reference sequence). CDR3 in amino acids: CATSRARPGQGANRDTGELFF. The CDR3 DNA sequence: TGTGCCACCAGCAGAGCTAGACCGGGACAGGGGGCAAATAGGGACACCGGGGAGCTGTTTTTT.

The chain's CDR3 is CASSPASAEAFF. The DNA of the CDR3 is TGTGCCAGCAGCCCCGCCAGCGCTGAAGCTTTCTTT. The chain recombines TRBV7-6 with TRBJ1-1; D remains unclear. Trimming removed 5 bases at V and 6 bases at J, with 10 bases between. The CDR3 loop spans 12 amino acids. The germline V gene has CDR1 SGHVS and CDR2 FNYEAQ.

The chain combines TRBV27 with TRBJ1-2, with a weak D call TRBD1 (5 bases). Trimming left V 4 bases short and J 8 bases short, with 20 bases between. From germline, CDR1 is MNHEY and CDR2 SMNVEV (reference sequence). This CDR3 is 15 amino acids long. The CDR3 nucleotides read TGTGCCAGCAGTTACTACGGGGCAGGGACGGGCGGCTACACCTTC. Protein sequence: CASSYYGAGTGGYTF.

This chain connects TRBV27 to TRBJ2-6; D unresolved. CDR3 length: 14 residues. Germline V gene lookup returns CDR1 MNHEY and CDR2 SMNVEV (reference sequence). The V and J ends lost 5 bases and 4 bases respectively, with 9 bases between them. The DNA of the CDR3 is TGTGCCAGCAGTATCTTTTCCGGGGCCAACGTCCTGACTTTC. Translation gives CASSIFSGANVLTF.

V usage is TRBV7-6 and J usage is TRBJ2-3, with 10 nucleotides matching TRBD2. CDR3 size: 15 residues. Trimming removed 5 bases from V and 6 bases from J; junction bases left unmatched: 8. Germline values: CDR1 SGHVS, CDR2 FNYEAQ. In nucleotides, the CDR3 is TGTGCCAGCAGCGTCAGCGGGGGGGCCGGTGATACGCAGTATTTT. Its translation: CASSVSGGAGDTQYF.

The chain recombines TRBV10-3 with TRBJ1-5, with D unclear. CDR3 length equals 15 residues. CDR1 ENHRY and CDR2 SYGVKD come from the germline V gene. V lost 0 bases, J lost 2 bases, and 8 bases lay in between. CDR3 amino acids: CAISESGIRNQPQHF. In nucleotides, the CDR3 is TGTGCCATCAGTGAGTCAGGGATTCGCAATCAGCCCCAGCATTTT.

In this sample, this clone turned up once. The V and J genes are TRBV2 and TRBJ2-5; D is uncertain. The CDR3 totals 14 residues. V was trimmed by 2 bases and J by 2 bases, leaving 9 bases between them. CDR1 SNHLY and CDR2 FYNNEI come from the germline V gene. The CDR3: CASSERRRQETQYF. The DNA for the CDR3 is TGTGCCAGCAGTGAACGGCGGCGACAAGAGACCCAGTACTTC.

About this clone: Mismatch with germline at one junction end may stem from a read error. The chain uses TRBV5-1 and TRBJ2-2; D not certain. Germline V gene sequence: CDR1 SGHRS, CDR2 YFSETQ. The CDR3 sequence is 15 residues long. The CDR3 loop is CASRLLVENTGELFF. CDR3 nucleotides: TGCGCCAGCCGCTTACTGGTCGAGAACACCGGGGAGCTGTTTTTT.

V is TRBV7-3 and J is TRBJ2-2; D remains ambiguous. Looked up from germline, CDR1 is SGHTA and CDR2 is FQGTGA. The V end was cut by 0 bases, the J end by 2 bases, with 10 bases between. The CDR3 loop spans 16 amino acids. As DNA, the CDR3 is TGTGCCAGCAGCTTAACTCGGCCGCCAAACACCGGGGAGCTGTTTTTT. This encodes CASSLTRPPNTGELFF.

The V gene is TRBV18, the J gene TRBJ2-6, with D uncertain. The germline V gene encodes CDR1 KGHSH and CDR2 LQKENI. The CDR3 totals 16 residues. Trimming removed 2 bases from V and 0 bases from J, with 8 bases in between. CDR3 nucleotide sequence: TGTGCCAGCTCACCAAGCACCTTCTCTGGGGCCAACGTCCTGACTTTC. This translates into CASSPSTFSGANVLTF.

The chain employs TRBV6-5 and TRBJ1-1; D is ambiguous. With 2 bases removed from V and 0 bases from J, the gap between germline ends came to 4 bases. Per the germline V gene, CDR1 is MNHEY and CDR2 is SVGAGI. The CDR3 totals 13 residues. The CDR3, as DNA: TGTGCCAGCAGTTACCAGGTGAACACTGAAGCTTTCTTT. As protein: CASSYQVNTEAFF.

The rearrangement joins TRBV5-1 to TRBJ2-5, with 9 bases lining up with TRBD1. The CDR3 covers 16 residues. The junction had 8 bases not matched to a gene; V was cut back by 4 bases and J by 1 base. Germline loops: CDR1 SGHRS, CDR2 YFSETQ. CDR3 in DNA: TGCGCCAGCAGCGTCACCGGGACAGGGATCCAAGAGACCCAGTACTTC. It codes for CASSVTGTGIQETQYF.

This clone was seen once. The rearrangement links TRBV6-5 to TRBJ1-6; D might be TRBD1 (5 bases). Germline V gene lookup returns CDR1 MNHEY and CDR2 SVGAGI. Trimming cost V 2 bases and J 7 bases, with 15 bases left between them. The CDR3 consists of 16 residues. This CDR3 reads CASSYVGGILNSPLHF. The CDR3 bases are TGTGCCAGCAGTTACGTCGGGGGGATACTGAATTCACCCCTCCACTTT.

V gene TRBV20-1 combines with J gene TRBJ2-1; D is undetermined. Trimming stripped 4 bases from V and 13 bases from J, with 11 bases between. The CDR3 covers 10 residues. The V gene's germline CDR1 is DFQATT and CDR2 SNEGSKA (reference sequence). The CDR3 reads CSATIPPQFF. CDR3 coding DNA: TGCAGTGCTACAATTCCCCCACAGTTCTTC.

The chain couples TRBV9 to TRBJ2-4; maybe TRBD2 (5 bases). The CDR3 runs 16 residues. Germline V gene lookup returns CDR1 SGDLS and CDR2 YYNGEE. The germline V and J ends were trimmed by 4 bases and 0 bases, with 14 bases remaining between them. The CDR3 DNA is TGTGCCAGCAGCTCCGGGGTGGACTTAGCCAAAAACATTCAGTACTTC. As protein: CASSSGVDLAKNIQYF. The full variable domain, rest sourced from reference TRBV9 and TRBJ2-4, is DSGVTQTPKHLITATGQRVTLRCSPRSGDLSVYWYQQSLDQGLQFLIQYYNGEERAKGNILERFSAQQFPDLHSELNLSSLELGDSALYFCASSSGVDLAKNIQYFGAGTRLSVL.

This chain links TRBV5-8 with TRBJ1-1; TRBD1 aligns across 7 bases. The CDR3 totals 13 residues. Germline V CDR1 and CDR2: SGHTS, YDEGEE. Trimming removed 1 base from V and 4 bases from J; junction bases left unmatched: 1. The CDR3 coding sequence is TGTGCCAGCAGCTTGAACAGGGGCACTGAAGCTTTCTTT. This translates into CASSLNRGTEAFF.